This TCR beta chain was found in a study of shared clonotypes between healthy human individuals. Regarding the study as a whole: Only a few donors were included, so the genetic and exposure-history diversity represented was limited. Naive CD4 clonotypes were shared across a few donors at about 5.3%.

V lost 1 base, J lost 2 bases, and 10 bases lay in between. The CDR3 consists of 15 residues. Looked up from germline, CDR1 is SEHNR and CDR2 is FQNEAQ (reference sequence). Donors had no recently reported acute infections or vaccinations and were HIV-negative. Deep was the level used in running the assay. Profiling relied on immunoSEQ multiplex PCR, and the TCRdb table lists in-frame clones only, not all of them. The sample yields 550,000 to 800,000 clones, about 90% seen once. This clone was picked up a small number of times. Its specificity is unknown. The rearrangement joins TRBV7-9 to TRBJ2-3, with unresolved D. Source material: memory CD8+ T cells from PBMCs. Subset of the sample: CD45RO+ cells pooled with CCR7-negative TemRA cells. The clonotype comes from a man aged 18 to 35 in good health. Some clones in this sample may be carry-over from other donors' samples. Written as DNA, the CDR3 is TGTGCCAGCAGCTTAGTTACGAGCTACACAGATACGCAGTATTTT. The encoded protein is CASSLVTSYTDTQYF. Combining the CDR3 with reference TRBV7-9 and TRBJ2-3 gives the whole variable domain DTGVSQNPRHKITKRGQNVTFRCDPISEHNRLYWYRQTLGQGPEFLTYFQNEAQLEKSRLLSDRFSAERPKGSFSTLEIQRTEQGDSAMYLCASSLVTSYTDTQYFGPGTRLTVL.